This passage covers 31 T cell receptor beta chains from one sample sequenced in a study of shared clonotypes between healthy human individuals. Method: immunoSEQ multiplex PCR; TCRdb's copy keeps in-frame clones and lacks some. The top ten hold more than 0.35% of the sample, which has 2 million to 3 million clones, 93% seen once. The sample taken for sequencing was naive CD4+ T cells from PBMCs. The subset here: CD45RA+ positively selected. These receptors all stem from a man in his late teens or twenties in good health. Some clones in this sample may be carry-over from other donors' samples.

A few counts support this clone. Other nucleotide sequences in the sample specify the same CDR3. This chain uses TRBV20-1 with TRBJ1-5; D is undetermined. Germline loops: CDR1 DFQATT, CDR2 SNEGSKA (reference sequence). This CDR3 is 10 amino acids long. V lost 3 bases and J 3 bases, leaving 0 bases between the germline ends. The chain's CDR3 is CSASNQPQHF. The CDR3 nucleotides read TGCAGTGCTAGCAATCAGCCCCAGCATTTT.

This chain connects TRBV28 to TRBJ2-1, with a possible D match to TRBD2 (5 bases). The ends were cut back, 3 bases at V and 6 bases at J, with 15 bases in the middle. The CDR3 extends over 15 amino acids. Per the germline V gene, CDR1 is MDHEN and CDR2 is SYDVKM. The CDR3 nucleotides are TGTGCCAGCAGTTTGCTCGGGGAGTACTTCAATGAGCAGTTCTTC. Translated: CASSLLGEYFNEQFF. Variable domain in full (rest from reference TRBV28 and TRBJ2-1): DVKVTQSSRYLVKRTGEKVFLECVQDMDHENMFWYRQDPGLGLRLIYFSYDVKMKEKGDIPEGYSVSREKKERFSLILESASTNQTSMYLCASSLLGEYFNEQFFGPGTRLTVL.

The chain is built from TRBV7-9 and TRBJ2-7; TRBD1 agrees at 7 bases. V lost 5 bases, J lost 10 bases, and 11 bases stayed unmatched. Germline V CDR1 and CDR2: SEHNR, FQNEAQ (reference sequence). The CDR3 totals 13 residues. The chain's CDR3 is CASSARDSLPQYF. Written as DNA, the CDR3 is TGTGCCAGCAGCGCCCGGGACAGTTTACCCCAGTACTTC.

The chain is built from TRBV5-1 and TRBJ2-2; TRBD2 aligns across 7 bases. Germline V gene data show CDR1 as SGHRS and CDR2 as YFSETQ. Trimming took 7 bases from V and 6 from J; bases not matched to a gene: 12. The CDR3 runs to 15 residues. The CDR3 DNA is TGCGCCAGCCGAAGGGAGGGTAGGGACGCCGGGGAGCTGTTTTTT. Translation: CASRREGRDAGELFF.

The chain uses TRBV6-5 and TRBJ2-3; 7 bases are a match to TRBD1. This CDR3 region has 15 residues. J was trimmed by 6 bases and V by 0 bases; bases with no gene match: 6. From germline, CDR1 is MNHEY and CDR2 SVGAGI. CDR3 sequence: CASSYSGTVGDTQYF. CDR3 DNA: TGTGCCAGCAGTTACTCAGGGACAGTCGGCGATACGCAGTATTTT.

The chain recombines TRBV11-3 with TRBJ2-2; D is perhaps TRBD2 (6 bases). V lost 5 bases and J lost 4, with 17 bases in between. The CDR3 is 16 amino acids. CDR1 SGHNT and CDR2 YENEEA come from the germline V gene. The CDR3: CASSPGSGAGTGELFF. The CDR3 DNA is TGTGCCAGCAGCCCAGGATCGGGAGCCGGCACCGGGGAGCTGTTTTTT.

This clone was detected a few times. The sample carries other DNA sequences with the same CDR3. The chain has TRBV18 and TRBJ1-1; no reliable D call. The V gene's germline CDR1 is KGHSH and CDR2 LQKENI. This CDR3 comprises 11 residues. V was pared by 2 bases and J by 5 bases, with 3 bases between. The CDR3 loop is CASSPGTEAFF. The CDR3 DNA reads TGTGCCAGCTCACCAGGTACTGAAGCTTTCTTT.

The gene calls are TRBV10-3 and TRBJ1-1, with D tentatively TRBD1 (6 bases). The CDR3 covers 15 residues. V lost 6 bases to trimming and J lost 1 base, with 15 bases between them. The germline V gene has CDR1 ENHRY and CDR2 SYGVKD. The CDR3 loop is CAISDRQVQNTEAFF. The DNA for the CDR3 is TGTGCCATCAGCGATCGACAGGTCCAGAACACTGAAGCTTTCTTT.

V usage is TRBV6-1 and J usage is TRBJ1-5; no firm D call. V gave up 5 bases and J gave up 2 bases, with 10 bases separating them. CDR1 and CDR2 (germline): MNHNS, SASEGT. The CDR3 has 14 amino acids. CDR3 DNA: TGTGCCAGCAGTTCGCTTGGAGGCAATCAGCCCCAGCATTTT. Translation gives CASSSLGGNQPQHF.

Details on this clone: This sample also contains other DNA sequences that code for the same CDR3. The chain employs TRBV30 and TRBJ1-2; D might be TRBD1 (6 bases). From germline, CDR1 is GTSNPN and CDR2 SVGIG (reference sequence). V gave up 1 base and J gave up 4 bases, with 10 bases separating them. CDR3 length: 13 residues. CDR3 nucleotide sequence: TGTGCCTGGAGTGCGGACAGAACCTATGGCTACACCTTC. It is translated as CAWSADRTYGYTF.

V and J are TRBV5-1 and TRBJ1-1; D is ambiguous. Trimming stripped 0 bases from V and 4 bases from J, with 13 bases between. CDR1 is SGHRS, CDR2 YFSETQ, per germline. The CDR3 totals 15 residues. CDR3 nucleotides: TGCGCCAGCAGCTTGGGTCGGGGAGCGGCCACTGAAGCTTTCTTT. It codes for CASSLGRGAATEAFF.

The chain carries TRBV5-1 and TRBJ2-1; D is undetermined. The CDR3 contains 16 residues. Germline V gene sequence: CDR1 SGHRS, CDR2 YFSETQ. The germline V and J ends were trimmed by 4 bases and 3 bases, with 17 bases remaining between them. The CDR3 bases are TGCGCCAGCAGCCCAATCGGAGAAGTATTCTACAATGAGCAGTTCTTC. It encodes CASSPIGEVFYNEQFF.

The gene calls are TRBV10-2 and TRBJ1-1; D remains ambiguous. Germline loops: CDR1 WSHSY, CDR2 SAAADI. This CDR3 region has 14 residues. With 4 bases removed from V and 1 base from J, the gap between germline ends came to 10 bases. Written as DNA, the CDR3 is TGCGCCAGCAGTGTCGGCCGACAGAACACTGAAGCTTTCTTT. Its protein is CASSVGRQNTEAFF.

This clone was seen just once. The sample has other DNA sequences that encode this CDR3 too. CDR3 loop: CASSLGQGAGNEQFF. The CDR3 coding sequence is TGCGCCAGCAGCTTGGGACAGGGGGCGGGAAATGAGCAGTTCTTC. The rearrangement uses TRBV5-1 and TRBJ2-1; TRBD1 matches at 10 bases. The J segment lost 7 bases and the V segment lost 0 bases, leaving 4 bases of the junction unmatched. The CDR3 is 15 residues long. Per germline, CDR1 SGHRS and CDR2 YFSETQ.

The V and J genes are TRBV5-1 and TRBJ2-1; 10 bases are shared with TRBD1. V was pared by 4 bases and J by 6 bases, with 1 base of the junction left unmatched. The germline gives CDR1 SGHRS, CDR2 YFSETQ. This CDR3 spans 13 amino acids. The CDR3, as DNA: TGCGCCAGCAGCCGGACAGGGGGCAATGAGCAGTTCTTC. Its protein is CASSRTGGNEQFF.

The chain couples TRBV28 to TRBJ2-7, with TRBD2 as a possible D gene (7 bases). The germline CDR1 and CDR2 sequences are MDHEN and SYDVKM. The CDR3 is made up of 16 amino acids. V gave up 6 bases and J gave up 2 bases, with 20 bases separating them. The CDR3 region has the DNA TGTGCCAGCAGCGGTATCGGGGGGCAGCCCACCTACGAGCAGTACTTC. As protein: CASSGIGGQPTYEQYF.

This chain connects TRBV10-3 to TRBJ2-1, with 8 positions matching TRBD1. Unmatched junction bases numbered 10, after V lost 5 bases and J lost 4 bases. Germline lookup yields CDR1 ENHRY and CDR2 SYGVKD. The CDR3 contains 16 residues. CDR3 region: CAISITDRAPYNEQFF. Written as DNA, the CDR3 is TGTGCCATCAGTATAACGGACAGGGCACCTTACAATGAGCAGTTCTTC.

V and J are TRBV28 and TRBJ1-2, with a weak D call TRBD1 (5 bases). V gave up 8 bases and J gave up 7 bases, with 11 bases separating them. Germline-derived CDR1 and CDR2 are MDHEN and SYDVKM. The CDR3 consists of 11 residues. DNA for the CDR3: TGTGCCAGCGGACAATGGAGTGGCTACACCTTC. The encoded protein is CASGQWSGYTF.

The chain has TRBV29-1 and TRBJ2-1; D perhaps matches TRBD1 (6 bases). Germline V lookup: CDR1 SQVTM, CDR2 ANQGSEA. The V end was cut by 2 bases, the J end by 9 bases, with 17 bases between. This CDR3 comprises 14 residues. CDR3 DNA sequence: TGCAGCGTTGAATCAGGGGTAAGGGTCGGTGAGCAGTTCTTC. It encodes CSVESGVRVGEQFF.

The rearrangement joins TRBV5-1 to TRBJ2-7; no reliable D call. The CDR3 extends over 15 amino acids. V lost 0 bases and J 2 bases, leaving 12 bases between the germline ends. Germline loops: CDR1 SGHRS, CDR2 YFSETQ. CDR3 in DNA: TGCGCCAGCAGCTTGGCCGGAACCAACCCCTACGAGCAGTACTTC. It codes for CASSLAGTNPYEQYF. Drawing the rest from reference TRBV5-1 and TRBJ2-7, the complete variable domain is KAGVTQTPRYLIKTRGQQVTLSCSPISGHRSVSWYQQTPGQGLQFLFEYFSETQRNKGNFPGRFSGRQFSNSRSEMNVSTLELGDSALYLCASSLAGTNPYEQYFGPGTRLTVT.

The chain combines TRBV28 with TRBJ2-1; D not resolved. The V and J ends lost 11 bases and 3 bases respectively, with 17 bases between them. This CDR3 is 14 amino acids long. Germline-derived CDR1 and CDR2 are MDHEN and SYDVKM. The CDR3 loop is CAHMGINFYNEQFF. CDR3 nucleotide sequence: TGTGCCCACATGGGGATTAATTTCTACAATGAGCAGTTCTTC.

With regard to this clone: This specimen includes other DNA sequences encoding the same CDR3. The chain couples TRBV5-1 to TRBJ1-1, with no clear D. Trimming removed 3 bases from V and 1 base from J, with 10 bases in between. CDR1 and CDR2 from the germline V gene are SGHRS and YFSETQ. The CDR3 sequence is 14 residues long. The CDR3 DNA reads TGCGCCAGCAGCTGGGTGGGAGGGAACACTGAAGCTTTCTTT. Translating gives CASSWVGGNTEAFF.

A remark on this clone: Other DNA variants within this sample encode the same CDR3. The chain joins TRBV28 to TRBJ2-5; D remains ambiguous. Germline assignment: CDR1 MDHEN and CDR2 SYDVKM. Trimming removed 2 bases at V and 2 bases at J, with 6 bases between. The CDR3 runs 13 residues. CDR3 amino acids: CASSLVPQETQYF. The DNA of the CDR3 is TGTGCCAGCAGTTTAGTTCCTCAAGAGACCCAGTACTTC.

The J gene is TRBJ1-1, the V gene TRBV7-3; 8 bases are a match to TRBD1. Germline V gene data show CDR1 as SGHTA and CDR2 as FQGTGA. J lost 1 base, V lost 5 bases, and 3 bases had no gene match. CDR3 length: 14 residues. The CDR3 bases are TGTGCCAGCAGCGGACAGGGCCAGAACACTGAAGCTTTCTTT. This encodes CASSGQGQNTEAFF.

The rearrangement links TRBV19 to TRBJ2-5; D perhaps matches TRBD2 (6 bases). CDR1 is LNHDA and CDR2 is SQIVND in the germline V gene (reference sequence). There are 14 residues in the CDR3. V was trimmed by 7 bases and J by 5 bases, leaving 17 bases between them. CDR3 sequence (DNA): TGTGCCAGTATAGCTCCGGGGGAAGGGGAGACCCAGTACTTC. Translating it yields CASIAPGEGETQYF.

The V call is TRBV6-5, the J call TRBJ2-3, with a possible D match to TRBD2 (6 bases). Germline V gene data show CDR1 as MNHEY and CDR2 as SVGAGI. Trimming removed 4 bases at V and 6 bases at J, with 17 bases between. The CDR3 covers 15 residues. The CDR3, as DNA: TGTGCCAGCAGTTTCCGCGGGACGACTTCCGATACGCAGTATTTT. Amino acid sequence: CASSFRGTTSDTQYF.

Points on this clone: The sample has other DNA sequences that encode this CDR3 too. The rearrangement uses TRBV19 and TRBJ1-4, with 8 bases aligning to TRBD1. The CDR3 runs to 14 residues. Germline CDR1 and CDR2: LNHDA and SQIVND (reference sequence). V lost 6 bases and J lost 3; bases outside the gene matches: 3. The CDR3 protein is CASRGDRPNEKLFF. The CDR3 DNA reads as TGTGCCAGTAGAGGGGACAGGCCTAATGAAAAACTGTTTTTT.

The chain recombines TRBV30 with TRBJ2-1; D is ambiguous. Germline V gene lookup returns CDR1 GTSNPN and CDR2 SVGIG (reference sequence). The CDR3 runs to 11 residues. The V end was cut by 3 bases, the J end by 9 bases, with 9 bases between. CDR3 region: CAWSPVGEQFF. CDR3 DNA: TGTGCCTGGAGCCCCGTGGGTGAGCAGTTCTTC.

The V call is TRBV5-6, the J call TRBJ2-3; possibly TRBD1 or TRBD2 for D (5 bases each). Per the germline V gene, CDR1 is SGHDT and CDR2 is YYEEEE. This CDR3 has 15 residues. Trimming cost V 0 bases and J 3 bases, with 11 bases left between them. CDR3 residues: CASSLGGGSTDTQYF. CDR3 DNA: TGTGCCAGCAGCTTGGGTGGGGGATCGACAGATACGCAGTATTTT.

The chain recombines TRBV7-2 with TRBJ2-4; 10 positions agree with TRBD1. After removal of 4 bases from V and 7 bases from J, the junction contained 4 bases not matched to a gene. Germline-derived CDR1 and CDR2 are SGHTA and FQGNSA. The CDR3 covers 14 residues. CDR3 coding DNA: TGTGCCAGCAGCTCGGGACAGGGGATGAACATTCAGTACTTC. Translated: CASSSGQGMNIQYF.

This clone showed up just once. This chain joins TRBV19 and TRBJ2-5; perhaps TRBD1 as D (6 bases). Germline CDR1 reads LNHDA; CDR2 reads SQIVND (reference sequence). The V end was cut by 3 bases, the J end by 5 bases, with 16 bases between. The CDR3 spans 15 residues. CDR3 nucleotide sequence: TGTGCCAGTAGTATGGGTCGGCAGGGGTTCGAGACCCAGTACTTC. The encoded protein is CASSMGRQGFETQYF.